The clone carrying this T cell receptor (beta chain) was counted many times. For a library built for alpha chains, this beta chain is a stray read; little rests on its size. The library protocol tagged each TCR cDNA with a unique molecular identifier. MiXCR, run by TCRdb on the 5' RACE reads, gives a single entry per CDR3 protein. Of 10,000 to 15,000 distinct CDR3 sequences listed, about 6% are singletons. This sample stems from a study of spatial heterogeneity in lung cancer. Whole-study context: Averaged across combinations, each unique TCR and UMI pairing appeared more than ten times in raw reads, which were uncorrected.

As to time point: sample taken at primary tumor resection. Sequencing covered unsorted whole RNA taken from tumor, nontumor lung or frozen PBMC. The CDR3 is made up of 13 amino acids. The germline CDR1 and CDR2 sequences are MNHEY and SVGAGI. V lost 8 bases to trimming and J lost 4 bases; unmatched junction nucleotides: 6. The rearrangement uses TRBV6-5 and TRBJ2-3; TRBD2 matches at 7 bases. This TCR derives from a male donor with early-stage non-small cell lung cancer. Sequencing used normal lung tissue next to the tumor, obtained at surgery. CDR3 loop: CASSLGGPDTQYF. The CDR3 nucleotides read TGTGCCAGCTCCTTGGGAGGGCCAGATACGCAGTATTTT.